The 3 T cell receptor beta chains given below trace back to one sample, sequenced in a study of shared clonotypes between healthy human individuals. Profiling relied on immunoSEQ multiplex PCR, and the TCRdb table lists in-frame clones only, not all of them. Here the sample spans about 1.5 million clones, roughly 96% being singletons. The sequenced material came from naive CD4+ T cells sorted from blood. Subset reported: CD45RA+ positively selected. These receptors all come from a man aged 30 to 39 in good health.

The chain combines TRBV6-1 with TRBJ1-1, with D hard to call. V lost 2 bases and J lost 2, with 6 bases in between. CDR3 size: 13 residues. The V gene's germline CDR1 is MNHNS and CDR2 SASEGT. The CDR3 sequence: CASSEQDNTEAFF. The CDR3 DNA is TGTGCCAGCAGTGAACAGGACAACACTGAAGCTTTCTTT.

The rearrangement links TRBV7-9 to TRBJ1-4; 7 bases match TRBD1. The germline V gene encodes CDR1 SEHNR and CDR2 FQNEAQ (reference sequence). The CDR3 runs to 15 residues. The V segment lost 4 bases and the J segment 8 bases; nucleotides outside the gene matches: 10. CDR3 residues: CASSYIQGMGEKLFF. In DNA, the CDR3 is TGTGCCAGCAGCTACATACAGGGGATGGGCGAAAAACTGTTTTTT.

This chain connects TRBV11-3 to TRBJ2-1; maybe TRBD2 (6 bases). The V end lost 2 bases, the J end lost 8 bases, and 22 bases lay between the germline ends. The germline gives CDR1 SGHNT, CDR2 YENEEA. This CDR3 region has 17 residues. DNA of the CDR3: TGTGCCAGCAGCTTAACCCTATGGGGGGAGACTCGGGATGAGCAGTTCTTC. Protein sequence: CASSLTLWGETRDEQFF.